Listed below are T cell receptor beta chains from one sample, sequenced in a study of T cell responses to AZD1222 COVID-19 vaccine. Profiling relied on immunoSEQ multiplex PCR, and the TCRdb table lists in-frame clones only, not all of them. The sample records over 110,000 clones, 85% to 95% being singletons. This specimen was peripheral blood, taken 28 days after the second AZD1222 dose. Receptors originate from an adult who received the AZD1222 COVID-19 vaccine. The CDR3 runs from the conserved cysteine through the conserved F or W. D genes are given only for firm matches. Not all rows give a size; the values are once, few, many and, for expanded clones, a class.

j_call: TRBJ1-1; v_call: TRBV5-1; d_call: .; clone_size: .; cdr3_aa: CASSFFSGATEAFF; cdr3_nt: TGCGCCAGCAGCTTTTTTTCAGGGGCCACTGAAGCTTTCTTT
j_call: TRBJ1-1; v_call: TRBV5-4; d_call: TRBD1; clone_size: .; cdr3_aa: CASSKQGPTTEAFF; cdr3_nt: TGTGCCAGCAGTAAACAGGGGCCAACCACTGAAGCTTTCTTT
j_call: TRBJ2-7; v_call: TRBV21-1; d_call: .; clone_size: .; cdr3_aa: CASSYLGGRTYEQYF; cdr3_nt: TGTGCCAGCAGCTACCTTGGGGGCCGGACCTACGAGCAGTACTTC
j_call: TRBJ2-4; v_call: TRBV5-4; d_call: TRBD2; clone_size: .; cdr3_aa: CASSLRGGKNIQYF; cdr3_nt: TGTGCCAGCAGCTTACGGGGGGGCAAAAACATTCAGTACTTC
j_call: TRBJ1-3; v_call: TRBV5-1; d_call: .; clone_size: .; cdr3_aa: CASSLAQDFEDGNTIYF; cdr3_nt: TGCGCCAGCAGCTTGGCCCAGGACTTCGAAGATGGAAACACCATATATTTT
j_call: TRBJ2-7; v_call: TRBV10-3; d_call: .; clone_size: .; cdr3_aa: CAIRRSSPYEQYF; cdr3_nt: TGTGCCATCAGGCGGTCAAGCCCCTACGAGCAGTACTTC
j_call: TRBJ1-2; v_call: TRBV2; d_call: .; clone_size: once; cdr3_aa: CASNPWVGEGQGGYTF; cdr3_nt: TGTGCCAGCAACCCTTGGGTCGGGGAGGGGCAGGGCGGCTACACCTTC
j_call: TRBJ1-1; v_call: TRBV29-1; d_call: .; clone_size: .; cdr3_aa: CSVDRAENTEAFF; cdr3_nt: TGCAGCGTTGATCGGGCAGAGAACACTGAAGCTTTCTTT
j_call: TRBJ1-1; v_call: TRBV5-8; d_call: TRBD1; clone_size: .; cdr3_aa: CASSLGGRDRVDTEAFF; cdr3_nt: TGTGCCAGCAGCTTGGGGGGCCGGGACAGGGTGGACACTGAAGCTTTCTTT
j_call: TRBJ2-1; v_call: TRBV9; d_call: TRBD2; clone_size: .; cdr3_aa: CASTKGGGGRNEQFF; cdr3_nt: TGTGCCAGCACCAAGGGTGGCGGGGGGCGGAATGAGCAGTTCTTC
j_call: TRBJ1-2; v_call: TRBV6-5; d_call: .; clone_size: .; cdr3_aa: CASSYSGTFYGYTF; cdr3_nt: TGTGCCAGCAGTTACTCGGGGACGTTCTATGGCTACACCTTC
j_call: TRBJ1-1; v_call: TRBV5-1; d_call: .; clone_size: once; cdr3_aa: CASSQNTVGPGTEAFF; cdr3_nt: TGCGCCAGCAGCCAAAACACTGTGGGCCCGGGCACTGAAGCTTTCTTT
j_call: TRBJ1-2; v_call: TRBV6-2/TRBV6-3; d_call: .; clone_size: .; cdr3_aa: CASSFSGRGNTGYTF; cdr3_nt: TGTGCCAGCAGTTTCAGCGGTAGGGGGAATACAGGCTACACCTTC
j_call: TRBJ1-4; v_call: TRBV19; d_call: .; clone_size: .; cdr3_aa: CASSTGGGDVLLQGFF; cdr3_nt: TGTGCCAGTAGTACCGGGGGTGGTGATGTGCTTCTCCAAGGGTTTTTT
j_call: TRBJ1-5; v_call: TRBV5-1; d_call: .; clone_size: .; cdr3_aa: CASSSKQEYSNQPQHF; cdr3_nt: TGCGCCAGCAGCTCCAAACAGGAATATAGCAATCAGCCCCAGCATTTT
j_call: TRBJ1-1; v_call: TRBV7-6; d_call: .; clone_size: .; cdr3_aa: CASSHEHVNTEAFF; cdr3_nt: TGTGCCAGCAGCCACGAACACGTGAACACTGAAGCTTTCTTT
j_call: TRBJ1-2; v_call: TRBV28; d_call: TRBD1; clone_size: .; cdr3_aa: CASSPWTGYGYTF; cdr3_nt: TGTGCCAGCAGTCCGTGGACAGGGTATGGCTACACCTTC
j_call: TRBJ1-2; v_call: TRBV24-1; d_call: TRBD1; clone_size: few; cdr3_aa: CATSDNRGLGGYTF; cdr3_nt: TGTGCCACCAGTGATAACAGGGGTCTGGGTGGCTACACCTTC
j_call: TRBJ1-4; v_call: TRBV30; d_call: .; clone_size: .; cdr3_aa: CAWSTKYRDEKLFF; cdr3_nt: TGTGCCTGGAGTACCAAATACAGGGATGAAAAACTGTTTTTT
j_call: TRBJ2-7; v_call: TRBV10-3; d_call: .; clone_size: .; cdr3_aa: CAISSLSNEQYF; cdr3_nt: TGTGCCATCAGTAGCCTTTCCAACGAGCAGTACTTC
j_call: TRBJ1-1; v_call: TRBV5-4; d_call: .; clone_size: .; cdr3_aa: CASSLEVSGTEAFF; cdr3_nt: TGTGCCAGCAGCTTGGAGGTGTCAGGCACTGAAGCTTTCTTT
j_call: TRBJ2-3; v_call: TRBV9; d_call: TRBD2; clone_size: .; cdr3_aa: CASSVASGGTDTQYF; cdr3_nt: TGTGCCAGCAGCGTAGCTAGCGGGGGGACAGATACGCAGTATTTT
j_call: TRBJ2-7; v_call: TRBV30; d_call: .; clone_size: .; cdr3_aa: CAWTSGTLAKQYF; cdr3_nt: TGTGCCTGGACCTCTGGGACCCTGGCCAAGCAGTACTTC
j_call: TRBJ1-4; v_call: TRBV6-2/TRBV6-3; d_call: .; clone_size: .; cdr3_aa: CASSYPGPYNEKLFF; cdr3_nt: TGTGCCAGCAGTTACCCCGGGCCATATAATGAAAAACTGTTTTTT
j_call: TRBJ1-1; v_call: TRBV11-2; d_call: .; clone_size: .; cdr3_aa: CASSLEGGTAFF; cdr3_nt: TGTGCCAGCAGCTTGGAGGGGGGCACGGCTTTCTTT
j_call: TRBJ1-2; v_call: TRBV7-9; d_call: .; clone_size: .; cdr3_aa: CASSPTGRGYGYTF; cdr3_nt: TGTGCCAGCAGCCCAACGGGACGGGGTTATGGCTACACCTTC
j_call: TRBJ2-1; v_call: TRBV6-5; d_call: TRBD2; clone_size: once; cdr3_aa: CASKRASGRLGEQFF; cdr3_nt: TGTGCCAGCAAGCGCGCTAGCGGGAGATTGGGTGAGCAGTTCTTC
j_call: TRBJ1-2; v_call: TRBV6-5; d_call: .; clone_size: .; cdr3_aa: CASSLDREYGYTF; cdr3_nt: TGTGCCAGCAGTTTGGACAGAGAGTATGGCTACACCTTC
j_call: TRBJ1-2; v_call: TRBV4-1; d_call: TRBD1; clone_size: .; cdr3_aa: CASSSPGQASSNYGYTF; cdr3_nt: TGCGCCAGCAGCAGTCCGGGACAGGCCTCATCTAACTATGGCTACACCTTC
j_call: TRBJ1-1; v_call: TRBV29-1; d_call: .; clone_size: .; cdr3_aa: CSTSAGPNTEAFF; cdr3_nt: TGCAGCACCTCAGCCGGCCCGAACACTGAAGCTTTCTTT
j_call: TRBJ1-5; v_call: TRBV19; d_call: .; clone_size: once; cdr3_aa: CASSGSRGQPQHF; cdr3_nt: TGTGCCAGTAGTGGGTCTCGAGGTCAGCCCCAGCATTTT
j_call: TRBJ1-1; v_call: TRBV27; d_call: .; clone_size: .; cdr3_aa: CASSLSGGNTEAFF; cdr3_nt: TGTGCCAGCAGTTTATCGGGGGGGAACACTGAAGCTTTCTTT
j_call: TRBJ1-6; v_call: TRBV6-5; d_call: .; clone_size: .; cdr3_aa: CASSTGPISPLHF; cdr3_nt: TGTGCCAGTTCAACGGGGCCAATTTCACCCCTCCACTTT
j_call: TRBJ1-2; v_call: TRBV7-2; d_call: .; clone_size: .; cdr3_aa: CASTQNPGTLNYGYTF; cdr3_nt: TGTGCCAGCACCCAAAACCCCGGGACACTCAACTATGGCTACACCTTC
j_call: TRBJ2-2; v_call: TRBV3-1/TRBV3-2; d_call: .; clone_size: .; cdr3_aa: CASSQGPRDGELFF; cdr3_nt: TGTGCCAGCAGCCAAGGTCCTAGGGACGGGGAGCTGTTTTTT
j_call: TRBJ2-2; v_call: TRBV5-1; d_call: .; clone_size: .; cdr3_aa: CASSLGGGVNTGELFF; cdr3_nt: TGCGCCAGCAGCTTGGGCGGAGGGGTGAACACCGGGGAGCTGTTTTTT
j_call: TRBJ1-1; v_call: TRBV5-8; d_call: .; clone_size: .; cdr3_aa: CASSSTGNLMNTEAFF; cdr3_nt: TGTGCCAGCAGCTCAACAGGGAACCTCATGAACACTGAAGCTTTCTTT
j_call: TRBJ2-3; v_call: TRBV6-2/TRBV6-3; d_call: .; clone_size: .; cdr3_aa: CASSYSGGEQYF; cdr3_nt: TGTGCCAGCAGTTACTCGGGGGGCGAGCAGTATTTT
j_call: TRBJ1-1; v_call: TRBV5-1; d_call: TRBD1; clone_size: .; cdr3_aa: CASSFDRGPSINTEAFF; cdr3_nt: TGCGCCAGCAGCTTCGACAGGGGGCCATCTATAAACACTGAAGCTTTCTTT
j_call: TRBJ1-4; v_call: TRBV5-5; d_call: TRBD1; clone_size: .; cdr3_aa: CASSLGDRVYQLFF; cdr3_nt: TGTGCCAGCAGCCTGGGGGACAGGGTTTACCAACTGTTTTTT
j_call: TRBJ2-7; v_call: TRBV18; d_call: TRBD1; clone_size: .; cdr3_aa: CASSGDSRREQYF; cdr3_nt: TGTGCCAGCTCGGGGGACAGCAGGAGAGAGCAGTACTTC
j_call: TRBJ1-1; v_call: TRBV7-8; d_call: .; clone_size: .; cdr3_aa: CASSFDGRLNTEAFF; cdr3_nt: TGTGCCAGCAGCTTCGACGGGAGATTGAACACTGAAGCTTTCTTT
j_call: TRBJ1-2; v_call: TRBV24-1; d_call: .; clone_size: .; cdr3_aa: CATSDLIDSYYCYGYTF; cdr3_nt: TGTGCCACCAGTGACTTAATAGACAGCTATTATTGCTATGGCTACACCTTC
j_call: TRBJ1-5; v_call: TRBV10-1; d_call: .; clone_size: once; cdr3_aa: CASSNGDSNQPQHF; cdr3_nt: TGCGCCAGCAGTAATGGGGATAGCAATCAGCCCCAGCATTTT